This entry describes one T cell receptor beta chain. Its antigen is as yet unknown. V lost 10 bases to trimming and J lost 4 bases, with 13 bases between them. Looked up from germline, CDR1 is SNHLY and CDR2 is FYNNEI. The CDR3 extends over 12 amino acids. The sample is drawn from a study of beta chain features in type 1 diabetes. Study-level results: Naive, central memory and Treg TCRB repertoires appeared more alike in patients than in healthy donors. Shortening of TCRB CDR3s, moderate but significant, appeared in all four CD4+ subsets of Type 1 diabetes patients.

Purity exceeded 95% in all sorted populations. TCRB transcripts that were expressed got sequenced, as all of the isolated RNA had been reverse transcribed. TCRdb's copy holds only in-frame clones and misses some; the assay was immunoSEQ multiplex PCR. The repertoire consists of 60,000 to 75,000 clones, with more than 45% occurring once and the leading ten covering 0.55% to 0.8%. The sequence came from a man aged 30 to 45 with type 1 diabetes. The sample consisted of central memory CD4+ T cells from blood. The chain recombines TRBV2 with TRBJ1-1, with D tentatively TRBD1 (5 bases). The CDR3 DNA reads TGTGCCACCGGGCAGGGAGGCACTGAAGCTTTCTTT. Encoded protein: CATGQGGTEAFF.